The TCR beta chain under discussion was sequenced for a study of shared clonotypes between healthy human individuals (dated by TCRdb to about 2020). For the study in its entirety: A couple of women and three men aged 18 to 49 years were included in the cohort. Each donor's leukapheresis produced roughly between roughly 0.9 and 9 billion PBMCs. To estimate repertoire size and how much clonotypes are shared between individuals, the study performed deep sequencing of blood TCR repertoires from five healthy adults. Per donor, three plates each were used for CD4 naive and CD4 memory, two for CD8 naive, and one for CD8 memory. To increase sequencing depth and limit assay-specific biases, different laboratories used diverse techniques to prepare libraries and sequence TCR repertoires. What the work shows at the level of the full study, not this receptor alone: Naive subsets generally had larger estimated clonotype richness than memory subsets. When a few donors were compared, the shared fraction of clonotypes was about 5.5% for naive CD4, about 4% for naive CD8, 2.3% for memory CD4, and less than 0.5% for memory CD8. Because the study included only a small number of donors, the genetic and exposure-history diversity represented was limited. Sampling was restricted to blood, and TCR repertoires in tissue are likely to differ from TCR repertoires in blood. Pairwise subsampling indicated that sequencing depth was expected to affect the degree of clonotype sharing among donors. Rarefaction of sorted-subset datasets indicated incomplete sequencing despite the large sequencing depth. Compared with non-shared clonotypes, clonotypes shared by all four sorted-subset donors had higher generation probabilities.

The donors were healthy, HIV-negative adults who had no recently reported acute infections or vaccinations. All donors were Caucasian adults living in Nashville, Tennessee, USA. CD8 memory samples consisted of magnetically selected CD45RO+ cells combined with CCR7-negative CD45RA+ effector memory (TemRA) cells. Blood was collected by leukapheresis, and PBMCs were isolated by Ficoll-Histopaque density gradient centrifugation and then cryopreserved in liquid nitrogen vapor phase. Analytical flow cytometry was used to check the purity and quantity of every magnetically sorted T cell population. Genomic DNA was isolated from each sorted fraction and quantified by UV absorbance on a Nanodrop 2000c. Using the deep immunoSEQ assay, TCR CDR3 regions were amplified from genomic DNA by multiplex PCR. Extracted genomic DNA from each cell subset was distributed evenly across all wells of several immunoSEQ 96-well plates, and each plate was treated as a replicate. For sorted subsets, roughly 200 ng of genomic DNA, equivalent to some 30,000 T cell genomes, went into each replicate PCR. Purified libraries were quantified with a Qubit 3.0 fluorometer, sized on a Bioanalyzer 2100, and re-quantified with the KAPA Library Quantification kit. Every immunoSEQ 96-well plate was sequenced on a dedicated single-read 150-cycle Illumina NextSeq 550 flow cell. Per the original workflow: The immunoSEQ output contained only junctional sequences without quality scores, so filtering could not match that applied to full-length reads. Sequences were annotated with PyIR, a Python wrapper for IgBLAST v1.9, using IMGT germline references to assign V/J genes and CDR3. Reads were filtered out if the reads had weak V/J assignments (E-value above 1e-6), no CDR3, stop codons, out-of-frame junctions, or ambiguous translated residues. V3J clonotypes were defined as sequences sharing an identical inferred V gene, J gene, and CDR3 amino acid sequence. Percentage overlap between repertoires was calculated by dividing the number of shared unique clonotypes by the size of the smaller repertoire. Three approaches were used to assess repertoire richness: RTK rarefaction, the Chao1 estimator, and Recon v2.1 estimates of unobserved clonotypes. For all TCRbeta clonotypes obtained by the gDNA method from a handful of donors, generation probabilities were computed with OLGA. This immuneACCESS table, as held by TCRdb, lists in-frame sequences with V and J called but not all clones. Of the missing ones, under half trace to an unresolved V gene in checked studies; the others have no known cause. V and J calls and clone size are given by that table; D and trimming were obtained from the DNA. The sample table records some 320,000 clones; 80% to 90% of these occur just once. Clones ranked in the top ten supply 15% to 20% of the sample.

CDR1 and CDR2 are read off the germline V gene (reference sequence) as SGHNT and YYREEE. Here V drops 5 bases and J drops 2 bases, and the junction holds 5 bases not matched to any gene. From cysteine to phenylalanine, the CDR3 is 15 amino acids long. Kept here is only the CDR3 DNA, which spans 45 bases and is read in frame from base 1. This clone has only one observation. No cognate antigen has been identified for it. No much larger clone is present one base from it, and per-base qualities are unavailable. The material sequenced was memory CD8+ T cells sorted from blood. The sample's cell subset or site label, decoded: CD45RO+ cells pooled with CCR7-negative TemRA cells. This TCR was recovered from a man in his late teens or twenties in good health. The rearrangement combines TRBV5-4 with TRBJ2-3; the junction holds 10 bases that match TRBD2. This receptor carries the CDR3 CASSFSGGPTDTQYF. At the DNA level, the sequence is TGTGCCAGCAGTTTTAGCGGGGGGCCCACAGATACGCAGTATTTT.